These 18 T cell receptor beta chains were all obtained from the same sample, sequenced in a study of blood T cell repertoires in COVID-19 (dated by TCRdb to about 2020). Libraries were constructed by the immunoSEQ multiplex PCR assay. Sourced from immuneACCESS, this table was stored by TCRdb with only in-frame sequences that have V and J called. A share of the clones is absent; for the studies checked, an unresolved V gene accounts for under half, and the remainder has no known explanation. The sample records roughly 150,000 clones, around 80% of which are singletons. Roughly 19% of the sample comes from the top ten. Sequencing was done on a sample of peripheral blood. Source of these receptors: a woman in her 70s who had recovered from COVID-19.

The chain joins TRBV6-5 to TRBJ2-1; no reliable D call. The V end was cut by 8 bases, the J end by 9 bases, with 11 bases between. The CDR3 runs 11 residues. CDR1 and CDR2 from the germline V gene are MNHEY and SVGAGI. The CDR3 sequence is CASGRAVEQFF. DNA for the CDR3: TGTGCCAGCGGTCGAGCTGTTGAGCAGTTCTTC.

This clone was counted between two and nine times. CDR3 protein: CASSQDSGRGTGARETQYF. The CDR3 region has the DNA TGCGCCAGCAGCCAAGATTCCGGGCGTGGGACAGGGGCGCGGGAGACCCAGTACTTC. The chain links TRBV4-1 to TRBJ2-5, with 10 nucleotides matching TRBD1. This CDR3 has 19 residues. V was pared by 0 bases and J by 5 bases, with 15 bases of the junction left unmatched. Germline V CDR1 and CDR2: MGHRA, YSYEKL.

Comments on this clone: Other DNA sequences in the sample encode the same CDR3. V gene TRBV7-3 combines with J gene TRBJ2-1, with 7 positions matching TRBD2. The CDR3 extends over 14 amino acids. Germline V CDR1 and CDR2: SGHTA, FQGTGA. The V segment lost 5 bases and the J segment 2 bases; nucleotides outside the gene matches: 3. The CDR3 loop reads CASSPGTTYNEQFF. CDR3 DNA: TGTGCCAGCAGCCCGGGGACTACCTACAATGAGCAGTTCTTC.

This clone came up a few times. This chain links TRBV2 with TRBJ1-6; 7 bases align to TRBD1. V gave up 8 bases and J gave up 10 bases; unmatched junction bases: 8. The CDR3 runs to 13 residues. Germline V gives CDR1 SNHLY, CDR2 FYNNEI. This CDR3 is CASADRERSPLHF. For the CDR3, the DNA is TGTGCCAGCGCCGACAGGGAGCGGTCACCCCTCCACTTT. The full variable domain, with the rest looked up from reference TRBV2 and TRBJ1-6, is EPEVTQTPSHQVTQMGQEVILRCVPISNHLYFYWYRQILGQKVEFLVSFYNNEISEKSEIFDDQFSVERPDGSNFTLKIRSTKLEDSAMYFCASADRERSPLHFGNGTRLTVT.

The chain has TRBV2 and TRBJ1-5; D remains ambiguous. The germline CDR1 and CDR2 sequences are SNHLY and FYNNEI. CDR3 length: 14 amino acids. V lost 6 bases, J lost 9 bases, and 18 bases lay in between. The CDR3 sequence: CASSASGPRGPQHF. In DNA, the CDR3 is TGTGCCAGCAGCGCCTCCGGGCCCCGGGGGCCCCAGCATTTT.

V and J are TRBV5-1 and TRBJ2-3; 7 bases fit TRBD1. The CDR3 spans 14 residues. Germline lookup yields CDR1 SGHRS and CDR2 YFSETQ. After removal of 1 base from V and 7 bases from J, the junction contained 6 bases not matched to a gene. CDR3 DNA sequence: TGCGCCAGCAGCTTGCGGGAAGGGGGCAATACGCAGTATTTT. Protein sequence: CASSLREGGNTQYF.

The chain has TRBV2 and TRBJ2-3; a possible D gene is TRBD2 (6 bases). The germline CDR1 and CDR2 sequences are SNHLY and FYNNEI. Between the trimmed V and J ends, which lost 8 bases and 6 bases, there was a span of 15 bases. This CDR3 spans 13 amino acids. CDR3 protein: CASGAGLLDTQYF. The CDR3, as DNA: TGTGCCAGCGGGGCGGGACTCTTGGATACGCAGTATTTT.

This clone showed up just a few times. The rearrangement links TRBV5-1 to TRBJ1-2, with TRBD1 matching 9 bases. Germline V gene sequence: CDR1 SGHRS, CDR2 YFSETQ. The CDR3 totals 15 residues. After removal of 4 bases from V and 1 base from J, the junction contained 5 bases not matched to a gene. CDR3: CASSKTGQGNYGYTF. Here the CDR3 DNA reads TGCGCCAGCAGCAAGACGGGACAGGGTAACTATGGCTACACCTTC.

The chain combines TRBV12-5 with TRBJ1-2, with 7 bases identical to TRBD1. CDR3 length equals 12 residues. CDR1 is LGHNT and CDR2 is FRNRAP in the germline V gene. The junction had 1 base not matched to a gene; V was cut back by 5 bases and J by 4 bases. CDR3 protein: CASGRDSYGYTF. The CDR3 nucleotides are TGTGCTAGTGGTAGGGACAGCTATGGCTACACCTTC. The variable domain in full, completed from reference TRBV12-5 and TRBJ1-2, reads DARVTQTPRHKVTEMGQEVTMRCQPILGHNTVFWYRQTMMQGLELLAYFRNRAPLDDSGMPKDRFSAEMPDATLATLKIQPSEPRDSAVYFCASGRDSYGYTFGSGTRLTVV.

This clone was seen once. The rearrangement joins TRBV10-3 to TRBJ2-3; 11 positions agree with TRBD2. Per germline, CDR1 ENHRY and CDR2 SYGVKD. The CDR3 has 16 residues. Losses at the gene ends were 4 bases for V and 3 bases for J; bases not matched to a gene: 6. The CDR3, as DNA: TGTGCCATCAGTGGGACTAGCGGGCCCAGGACAGATACGCAGTATTTT. This sequence encodes CAISGTSGPRTDTQYF.

The J gene is TRBJ1-6, the V gene TRBV10-3; TRBD1 might be the D (5 bases). CDR3 size: 12 residues. In germline, CDR1 is ENHRY, CDR2 SYGVKD. Trimming took 7 bases from V and 11 from J, leaving 12 bases between them. The CDR3: CAIKGAEAPLHF. DNA of the CDR3: TGTGCCATCAAAGGGGCCGAGGCACCCCTCCACTTT.

The chain is built from TRBV30 and TRBJ2-7; 8 nucleotides match TRBD2. Trimming at V came to 5 bases and at J to 2 bases, leaving 8 bases not matched to a gene. This CDR3 is 14 amino acids long. CDR1 GTSNPN and CDR2 SVGIG come from the germline V gene (reference sequence). The CDR3 nucleotides read TGTGCCTGGGGCCGGGGGGGGCTAACCTACGAGCAGTACTTC. Amino acid sequence: CAWGRGGLTYEQYF.

This clone has just a few counts. CDR3 nucleotide sequence: TGCGCCAGCAGCCCCAGGGCAGGCAACTACGAGCAGTACTTC. Translation: CASSPRAGNYEQYF. V is TRBV4-1 and J is TRBJ2-7, with D perhaps TRBD1 (5 bases). V shed 4 bases and J shed 3 bases, with 13 bases lying between them. CDR3 length equals 14 residues. Looked up from germline, CDR1 is MGHRA and CDR2 is YSYEKL.

This chain uses TRBV5-6 with TRBJ2-7; weak D call: TRBD2 (5 bases). The CDR3 spans 15 residues. V was shortened by 4 bases and J by 0 bases, with 14 bases between the two germline ends. CDR1 and CDR2 from the germline V gene are SGHDT and YYEEEE. CDR3 residues: CASSPGGQISYEQYF. The CDR3 DNA reads as TGTGCCAGCAGCCCCGGCGGGCAAATCTCCTACGAGCAGTACTTC.

The V gene is TRBV7-2, the J gene TRBJ2-7, with D possibly matching TRBD2 (7 bases). Germline V gene data show CDR1 as SGHTA and CDR2 as FQGNSA. Trimming took off 5 bases at V and 7 bases at J, with 18 bases between the two ends. The length of the CDR3 is 14 residues. For the CDR3, the DNA is TGTGCCAGCAGCCCCCGTGGGGGGGCGGGGGAGCAGTACTTC. Protein product: CASSPRGGAGEQYF.

This clone was counted once. The V and J genes are TRBV4-2 and TRBJ1-1; 7 positions agree with TRBD1. V shed 4 bases and J 7 bases; nucleotides not matched to a gene: 9. Germline values: CDR1 LGHNA, CDR2 YNFKEQ. The CDR3 is 14 amino acids. This CDR3 is CASSRHDRENEAFF. The CDR3 nucleotides read TGTGCCAGCAGCCGTCACGACAGGGAGAATGAAGCTTTCTTT.

This chain uses TRBV11-3 with TRBJ2-1; TRBD1 aligns across 8 bases. There are 14 residues in the CDR3. Germline trimming cut 5 bases from V and 6 bases from J; bases unmatched to any gene: 6. Germline V lookup: CDR1 SGHNT, CDR2 YENEEA. In nucleotides, the CDR3 is TGTGCCAGCAGCACCGGACAGGGCCCCAATGAGCAGTTCTTC. Its protein is CASSTGQGPNEQFF.

This clone was observed once. The chain carries TRBV2 and TRBJ1-4; TRBD1 is a possible D gene (5 bases). Germline V gene sequence: CDR1 SNHLY, CDR2 FYNNEI. Trimming cost V 5 bases and J 6 bases, with 13 bases left between them. The length of the CDR3 is 14 residues. CDR3 sequence (DNA): TGTGCCAGCAGTAAGGGGCTAGGGGATGAAAAACTGTTTTTT. This encodes CASSKGLGDEKLFF.